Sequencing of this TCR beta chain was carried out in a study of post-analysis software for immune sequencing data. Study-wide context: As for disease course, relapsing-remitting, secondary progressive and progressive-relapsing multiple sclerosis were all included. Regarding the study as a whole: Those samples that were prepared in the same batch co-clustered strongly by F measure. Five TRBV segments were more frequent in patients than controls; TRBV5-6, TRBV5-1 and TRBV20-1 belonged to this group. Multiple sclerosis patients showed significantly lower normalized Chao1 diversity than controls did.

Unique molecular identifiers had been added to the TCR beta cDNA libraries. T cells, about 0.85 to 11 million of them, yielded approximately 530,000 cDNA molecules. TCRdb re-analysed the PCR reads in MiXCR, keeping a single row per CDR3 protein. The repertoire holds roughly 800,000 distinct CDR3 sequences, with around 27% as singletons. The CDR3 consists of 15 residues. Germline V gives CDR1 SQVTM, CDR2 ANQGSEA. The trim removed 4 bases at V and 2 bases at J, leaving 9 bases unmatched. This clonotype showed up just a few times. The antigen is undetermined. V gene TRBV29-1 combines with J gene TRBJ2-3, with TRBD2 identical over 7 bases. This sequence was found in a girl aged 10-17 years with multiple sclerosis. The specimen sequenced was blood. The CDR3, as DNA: TGCAGCGTTGCCCAGACTGGGGGGGTCACAGATACGCAGTATTTT. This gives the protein CSVAQTGGVTDTQYF.